This T cell receptor beta chain was retrieved from a study of blood T cell repertoires in COVID-19. CDR3 length equals 14 residues. Germline trimming cut 5 bases from V and 8 bases from J; bases unmatched to any gene: 7. Germline CDR1 SGHAT, CDR2 FQDESV (reference sequence). In the authors' methods: Amplification of reference gene primers was used by the study to estimate nucleated cell counts. Libraries were prepared by immunoSEQ multiplex PCR; TCRdb keeps only in-frame clonotypes and omits some of them. V and J calls and clone size are as listed in that table; D and trimming were resolved from the DNA. In the table there are about 300,000 clones, roughly 86% of which are singletons.

The sample comprised PBMCs or T cells enriched from blood (not recorded which). The J gene is TRBJ1-4, the V gene TRBV11-1; 8 bases map to TRBD1. This clonotype was sampled from a woman aged 45-59 years who had been exposed to COVID-19. The CDR3 region is CASSPGGREEKLFF. CDR3 DNA: TGTGCCAGCAGCCCAGGGGGCAGAGAGGAAAAACTGTTTTTT. The variable domain in full, with the rest retrieved from reference TRBV11-1 and TRBJ1-4, is EAEVAQSPRYKITEKSQAVAFWCDPISGHATLYWYRQILGQGPELLVQFQDESVVDDSQLPKDRFSAERLKGVDSTLKIQPAELGDSAMYLCASSPGGREEKLFFGSGTQLSVL.